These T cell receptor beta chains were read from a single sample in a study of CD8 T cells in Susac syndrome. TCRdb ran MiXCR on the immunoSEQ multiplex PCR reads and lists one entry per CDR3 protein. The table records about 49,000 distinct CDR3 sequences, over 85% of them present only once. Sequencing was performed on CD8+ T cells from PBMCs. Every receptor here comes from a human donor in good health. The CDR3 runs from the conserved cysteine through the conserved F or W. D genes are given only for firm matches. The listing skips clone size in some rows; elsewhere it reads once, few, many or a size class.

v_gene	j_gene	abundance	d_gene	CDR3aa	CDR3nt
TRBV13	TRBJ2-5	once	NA	CASSLGLEETQYF	TGTGCCAGCAGCTTAGGCCTAGAAGAGACCCAGTACTTC
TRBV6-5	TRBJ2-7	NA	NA	CASSATGTIYEQYF	TGTGCCAGCAGTGCCACGGGGACCATCTACGAGCAGTACTTC
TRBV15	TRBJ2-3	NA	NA	CATSPPTDTQYF	TGTGCCACCAGTCCCCCCACAGATACGCAGTATTTT
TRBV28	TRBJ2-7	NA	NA	CASSPTGAPGEQYF	TGTGCCAGCAGTCCCACGGGGGCGCCGGGCGAGCAGTACTTC
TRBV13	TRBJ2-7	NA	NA	CASSLGGVNEQYF	TGTGCCAGCAGCTTAGGAGGGGTCAACGAGCAGTACTTC
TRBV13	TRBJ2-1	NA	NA	CASSSQVLSNEQFF	TGTGCCAGCAGTTCCCAGGTTCTGTCTAATGAGCAGTTCTTC
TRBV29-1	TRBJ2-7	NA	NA	CSAQDGYEQYF	TGCAGCGCTCAAGACGGGTACGAGCAGTACTTC
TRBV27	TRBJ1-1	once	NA	CASSLVGTDTEAFF	TGTGCCAGCAGTTTAGTAGGGACGGACACTGAAGCTTTCTTT
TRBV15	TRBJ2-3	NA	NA	CATSSPESSTDTQYF	TGTGCCACCAGCAGTCCCGAGAGCAGCACAGATACGCAGTATTTT
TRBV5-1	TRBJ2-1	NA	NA	CASSGGQDEFF	TGCGCCAGCAGCGGGGGCCAGGATGAGTTCTTC
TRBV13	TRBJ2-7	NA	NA	CASSWVGAGYEQYF	TGTGCCAGCAGCTGGGTGGGGGCCGGCTACGAGCAGTACTTC
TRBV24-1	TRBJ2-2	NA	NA	CATSDPATEAGELFF	TGTGCCACCAGTGACCCCGCGACAGAGGCCGGGGAGCTGTTTTTT
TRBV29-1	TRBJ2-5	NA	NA	CSVVGSVETQYF	TGCAGCGTTGTCGGGAGCGTCGAGACCCAGTACTTC
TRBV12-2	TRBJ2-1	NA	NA	CASRLQGQVHANEQFF	TGTGCAAGTCGCCTCCAGGGGCAGGTCCACGCTAATGAGCAGTTCTTC
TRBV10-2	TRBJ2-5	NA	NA	CASRGPQKSLQETQYF	TGCGCCAGCAGGGGACCACAAAAGAGCCTACAGGAGACCCAGTACTTC
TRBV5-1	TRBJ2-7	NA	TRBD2	CASSLSSGSPNEQYF	TGCGCCAGCAGCTTATCTAGCGGGAGCCCCAACGAGCAGTACTTC
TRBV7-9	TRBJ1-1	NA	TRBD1	CASSRPGQLNTEAFF	TGTGCCAGCAGTCGTCCGGGACAGTTGAACACTGAAGCTTTCTTT
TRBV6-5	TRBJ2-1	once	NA	CASSSGNEQFF	TGTGCCAGCAGTTCCGGTAATGAGCAGTTCTTC
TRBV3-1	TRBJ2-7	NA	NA	CASSALDFDEQYF	TGTGCCAGCAGCGCACTAGATTTCGACGAGCAGTACTTC
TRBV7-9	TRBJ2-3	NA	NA	CASRSGTFGGTQYF	TGTGCCAGCAGATCCGGGACTTTCGGCGGTACGCAGTATTTT
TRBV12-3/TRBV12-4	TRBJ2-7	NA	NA	CASSPVGIRSSYEQYF	TGTGCCAGCAGTCCCGTGGGGATCCGGAGCTCCTACGAGCAGTACTTC
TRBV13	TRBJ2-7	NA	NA	CASGAGRGYEQYF	TGTGCCAGCGGGGCAGGTAGGGGCTACGAGCAGTACTTC
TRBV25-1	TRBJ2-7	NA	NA	CASSVRDEQYF	TGTGCCAGCAGTGTCCGGGACGAGCAGTACTTC
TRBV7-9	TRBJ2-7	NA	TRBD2	CASRLAGYEQYF	TGTGCCAGCAGGCTAGCGGGATACGAGCAGTACTTC
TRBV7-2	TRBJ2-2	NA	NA	CASSTNRLELFF	TGTGCCAGCAGCACGAACCGTCTTGAGCTGTTTTTT
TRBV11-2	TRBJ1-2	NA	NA	CASSLGGPPDGYTF	TGTGCCAGCAGCTTAGGTGGCCCTCCGGACGGCTACACCTTC
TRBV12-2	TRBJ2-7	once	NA	CASRLMRHRYEQYF	TGTGCAAGTCGCTTAATGAGACATCGATACGAGCAGTACTTC
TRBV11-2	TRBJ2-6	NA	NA	CASSFEASGANVLTF	TGTGCCAGCAGCTTCGAAGCCTCTGGGGCCAACGTCCTGACTTTC
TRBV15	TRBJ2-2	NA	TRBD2	CATSRTREGTGELFF	TGTGCCACCAGCAGAACCAGGGAGGGCACCGGGGAGCTGTTTTTT
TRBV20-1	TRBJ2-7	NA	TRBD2	CSARIGGGPLRHEQYF	TGCAGTGCTAGAATTGGCGGGGGTCCTTTACGGCACGAGCAGTACTTC
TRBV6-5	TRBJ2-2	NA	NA	CASRGGELFF	TGTGCCAGCAGGGGGGGAGAGCTGTTTTTT
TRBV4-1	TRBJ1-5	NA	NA	CASSQDPNQPQHF	TGCGCCAGCAGCCAAGATCCCAATCAGCCCCAGCATTTT
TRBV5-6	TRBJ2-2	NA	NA	CASSFQGNTGELFF	TGTGCCAGCAGCTTTCAAGGGAACACCGGGGAGCTGTTTTTT
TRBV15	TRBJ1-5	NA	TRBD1	CATSRSGQEYQPQHF	TGTGCCACCAGCAGGTCCGGACAGGAGTATCAGCCCCAGCATTTT
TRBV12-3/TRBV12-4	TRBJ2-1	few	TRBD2	CASSSGLAGYNEQFF	TGTGCCAGCAGTTCGGGACTAGCGGGTTACAATGAGCAGTTCTTC
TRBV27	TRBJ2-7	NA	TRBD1	CATQTGDSYEQYF	TGTGCCACCCAGACAGGGGACTCCTACGAGCAGTACTTC
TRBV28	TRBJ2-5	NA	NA	CASSLHLEAGKYQETQYF	TGTGCCAGCAGTTTACATTTAGAGGCGGGAAAGTACCAAGAGACCCAGTACTTC
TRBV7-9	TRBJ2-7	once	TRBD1	CASRGTGGEQYF	TGTGCCTCCCGGGGAACAGGGGGCGAGCAGTACTTC
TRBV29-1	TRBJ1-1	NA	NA	CSVAKNTEAFF	TGCAGCGTTGCGAAGAACACTGAAGCTTTCTTT
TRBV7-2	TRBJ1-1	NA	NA	CASSLGRGGEAFF	TGTGCCAGCAGCTTAGGACGGGGAGGTGAAGCTTTCTTT
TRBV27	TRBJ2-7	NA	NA	CASSLQGTGYFYEQYF	TGTGCCAGCAGTTTGCAGGGTACGGGTTATTTCTACGAGCAGTACTTC
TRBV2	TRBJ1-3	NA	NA	CASSPVRLQAGNTIYF	TGTGCCAGCAGCCCCGTTCGGTTACAAGCTGGAAACACCATATATTTT
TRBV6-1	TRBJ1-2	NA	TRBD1	CASTRRTGRVYYGYTF	TGTGCCAGCACCCGCCGGACAGGGCGGGTTTACTATGGCTACACCTTC
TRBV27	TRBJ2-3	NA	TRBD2	CASSFWTSGRTDTQYF	TGTGCCAGCAGTTTTTGGACTAGCGGGAGAACAGATACGCAGTATTTT
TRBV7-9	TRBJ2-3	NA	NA	CASSLPSSGPQDTQYF	TGTGCCAGCAGCCTCCCCTCCAGCGGTCCCCAAGATACGCAGTATTTT
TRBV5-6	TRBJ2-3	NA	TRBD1	CASSPGTGMRTDTQYF	TGTGCCAGCAGCCCCGGGACAGGGATGCGCACAGATACGCAGTATTTT
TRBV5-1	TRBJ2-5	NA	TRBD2	CASSLRWGGETQYF	TGCGCCAGCAGCCTCAGGTGGGGGGGAGAGACCCAGTACTTC
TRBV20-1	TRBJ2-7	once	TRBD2	CSARDQLAGVSYEQYF	TGCAGTGCTAGAGACCAACTAGCGGGAGTGTCCTACGAGCAGTACTTC
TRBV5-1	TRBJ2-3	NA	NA	CASSVFGRTDTQYF	TGCGCCAGCAGCGTCTTCGGGAGAACAGATACGCAGTATTTT
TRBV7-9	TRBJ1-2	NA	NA	CASSPLGSGTLYGYTF	TGTGCCAGCAGCCCTCTGGGTTCAGGGACCCTTTATGGCTACACCTTC
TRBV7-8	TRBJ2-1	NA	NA	CATLEDEQFF	TGTGCCACTTTAGAAGATGAGCAGTTCTTC